A single sample gave rise to the 15 T cell receptor beta chains below, sequenced in a study of blood T cells in healthy people across ages. The second PCR ran about 6 to 12 cycles with a sample-barcoded 5' primer and J-beta primers. Each CDR3 protein is one row after TCRdb ran MiXCR on the 5' RACE reads. The top ten hold around 0.7% of the sample, which has more than 900,000 distinct CDR3 sequences, around 25% seen once. In addition, the sample was reused for a study of T cells of mothers and their children.

Sample: blood. The receptors come from a girl aged 2 to 9 in good health.

This clonotype was seen a few times. This chain joins TRBV29-1 and TRBJ2-7, with 8 nucleotides matching TRBD1. V lost 7 bases and J lost 4; bases outside the gene matches: 15. Germline CDR1 and CDR2: SQVTM and ANQGSEA. This CDR3 region has 15 residues. The CDR3 loop reads CSAQGPQGELYEQYF. For the CDR3, the DNA is TGCAGCGCACAGGGACCACAGGGGGAACTTTACGAGCAGTACTTC.

J is TRBJ2-3 and V is TRBV4-1; D is uncertain. Germline V gives CDR1 MGHRA, CDR2 YSYEKL. The V end lost 4 bases, the J end lost 2 bases, and 16 bases lay between the germline ends. The CDR3 spans 16 residues. CDR3 protein: CASSPGGGVYTDTQYF. The CDR3 DNA sequence: TGCGCCAGCAGCCCAGGCGGTGGGGTCTACACAGATACGCAGTATTTT.

Turning to this clonotype: A read error is likely, as this CDR3 ends without the conserved phenylalanine or tryptophan. This chain uses TRBV6-5 with TRBJ1-2; perhaps TRBD1 as D (5 bases). Trimming took 5 bases from V and 7 from J, leaving 17 bases between them. The CDR3 covers 14 residues. Germline V gives CDR1 MNHEY, CDR2 SVGAGI. This CDR3 is CASSPDPRDGGYTI. DNA for the CDR3: TGTGCCAGCAGTCCGGACCCGAGGGACGGTGGCTACACCATC.

In this sample, this clonotype turned up a few times. V is TRBV9 and J is TRBJ1-5; D might be TRBD1 (5 bases). This CDR3 spans 15 amino acids. Germline values: CDR1 SGDLS, CDR2 YYNGEE. V was shortened by 3 bases and J by 4 bases, with 14 bases between the two germline ends. The CDR3 coding sequence is TGTGCCAGCAGCGCCAGGGAGGGATCTAATCAGCCCCAGCATTTT. It yields the protein CASSAREGSNQPQHF.

The chain is built from TRBV29-1 and TRBJ2-7; D remains ambiguous. Germline lookup yields CDR1 SQVTM and CDR2 ANQGSEA. V dropped 1 base and J dropped 6 bases, with 10 bases sitting between them. CDR3 length: 12 residues. The CDR3: CSVEVVLGEQYF. In nucleotides, the CDR3 is TGCAGCGTTGAAGTGGTTTTGGGCGAGCAGTACTTC.

The chain is built from TRBV4-1 and TRBJ1-5, with D unresolved. This CDR3 contains 14 residues. The V gene lost 1 base and the J gene lost 1 base, with 5 bases spanning the gap. Germline V gives CDR1 MGHRA, CDR2 YSYEKL. Here the CDR3 reads CASSQGLSNQPQHF. Here the CDR3 DNA reads TGCGCCAGCAGCCAAGGGTTGAGCAATCAGCCCCAGCATTTT.

This chain uses TRBV20-1 with TRBJ2-3; D not certain. CDR1 and CDR2 from the germline V gene are DFQATT and SNEGSKA (reference sequence). The CDR3 spans 13 residues. V lost 3 bases and J 5 bases, leaving 12 bases between the germline ends. CDR3 protein: CSASKSRGDTQYF. In DNA form, the CDR3 reads TGCAGTGCTAGCAAGTCCCGTGGAGATACGCAGTATTTT.

The chain has TRBV20-1 and TRBJ2-7, with no clear D. The V and J ends lost 6 bases and 0 bases respectively, with 12 bases between them. The CDR3 length is 13 residues. Germline CDR1 reads DFQATT; CDR2 reads SNEGSKA (reference sequence). DNA of the CDR3: TGCAGTGCCGTCATGGCCTCCTCCTACGAGCAGTACTTC. The encoded protein is CSAVMASSYEQYF.

This chain uses TRBV6-1 with TRBJ2-1, with D unresolved. V was pared by 1 base and J by 3 bases, with 4 bases between. CDR1 and CDR2 (germline): MNHNS, SASEGT. CDR3 length: 13 residues. The CDR3 coding sequence is TGTGCCAGCAGTGAAGTTCTCTACAATGAGCAGTTCTTC. Its translation: CASSEVLYNEQFF.

Only a few counts were recorded for this clonotype. The chain recombines TRBV6-1 with TRBJ2-2, with TRBD1 identical over 7 bases. After removal of 10 bases from V and 3 bases from J, the junction contained 5 bases not matched to a gene. This CDR3 spans 13 amino acids. Germline CDR1 reads MNHNS; CDR2 reads SASEGT. In nucleotides, the CDR3 is TGTGCCATCGTGGGACAGTACACCGGGGAGCTGTTTTTT. This sequence encodes CAIVGQYTGELFF.

This chain links TRBV7-3 with TRBJ2-5, with 9 positions matching TRBD1. The J call may not be correct, given that the DNA end is closer to TRBJ2-7. From germline, CDR1 is SGHTA and CDR2 FQGTGA. This CDR3 is built from 16 residues. CDR3 nucleotides: TGTGCCAGCAGTCCAAAAGGGGACAGGGAACCCTACGAGCAGTACTTC. Encoded protein: CASSPKGDREPYEQYF.

This clonotype was counted a single time. The chain carries TRBV20-1 and TRBJ1-6, with D perhaps TRBD1 (5 bases). This CDR3 contains 16 residues. Trimming cost V 0 bases and J 9 bases, with 18 bases left between them. Germline CDR1 and CDR2: DFQATT and SNEGSKA (reference sequence). CDR3: CSAREHGGDYGSPLHF. DNA of the CDR3: TGCAGTGCTAGAGAGCACGGGGGGGATTATGGTTCACCCCTCCACTTT.

This clonotype has ten or more counts. J is TRBJ2-7 and V is TRBV6-6; TRBD1 might be the D (6 bases). This CDR3 has 18 amino acids. Germline CDR1 MNHNY, CDR2 SVGAGI (reference sequence). V was trimmed by 0 bases and J by 3 bases, leaving 21 bases between them. The CDR3 DNA sequence: TGTGCCAGCAGTTACTCGCCCCCCGACAGGTTAAGTCACTACGAGCAGTACTTC. Translating gives CASSYSPPDRLSHYEQYF.

The chain has TRBV5-5 and TRBJ2-1, with 14 bases aligning to TRBD2. V gave up 4 bases and J gave up 5 bases; unmatched junction bases: 5. CDR1 is SGHKS, CDR2 YYEKEE, per germline (reference sequence). CDR3 length: 16 residues. The CDR3 bases are TGTGCCAGCAGCCTCCCGACTAGCGGGAGGGACAATGAGCAGTTCTTC. Its translation is CASSLPTSGRDNEQFF.

The genes are TRBV12-3 or TRBV12-4 and TRBJ2-3; no clear D gene. Trimming cost V 1 base and J 4 bases, with 24 bases left between them. The CDR3 is made up of 19 amino acids. In DNA, the CDR3 is TGTGCCAGCAGTTTAGATGGTGAGGTTACTTCGGAGAGCCCAGATACGCAGTATTTT. It translates to CASSLDGEVTSESPDTQYF.